The clone carrying this T cell receptor (beta chain) was seen ten or more times. CDR1 is MDHEN and CDR2 is SYDVKM in the germline V gene. This CDR3 contains 15 residues. Unmatched junction bases numbered 5, after V lost 6 bases and J lost 3 bases. These data are taken from a study of T cell repertoires in cytomegalovirus infection. The wider study: It can be stated that public TCR beta signatures indicated CMV infection as well as a matching HLA type.

TCRdb re-called the reads through MiXCR, storing one row per CDR3 protein. Here the sample spans 200,000 to 300,000 distinct CDR3 sequences, 9% to 15% being singletons. This clonotype originated in a human donor in good health (CMV status not recorded). Some clones in this sample may be carry-over from other donors' samples. The chain has TRBV28 and TRBJ2-1; 10 bases fit TRBD2. Sequencing used PBMCs. This chain's CDR3 is CASSLAGEYYNEQFF. CDR3 bases: TGTGCCAGCAGCCTAGCGGGAGAATACTACAATGAGCAGTTCTTC.